Listed here are 7 T cell receptor beta chains from one sample, sequenced in a study of blood T cell repertoires in COVID-19. Some clones are missing from TCRdb's copy, which holds only in-frame ones; the method was immunoSEQ multiplex PCR. This sample yields about 58,000 clones, of which approximately 87% are seen a single time; around 4.5% belongs to the top ten. Sample: peripheral blood. All receptors come from a middle-aged man with active COVID-19.

The gene calls are TRBV6-6 and TRBJ1-1; maybe TRBD1 (6 bases). Germline V gene data show CDR1 as MNHNY and CDR2 as SVGAGI (reference sequence). The CDR3 contains 14 residues. V gave up 0 bases and J gave up 8 bases, with 13 bases separating them. The CDR3 protein is CASSYSWGRPEAFF. The CDR3 nucleotides are TGTGCCAGCAGTTACTCGTGGGGGCGCCCGGAAGCTTTCTTT.

The rearrangement uses TRBV2 and TRBJ2-7, with D possibly TRBD2 on 6 matching bases. Looked up from germline, CDR1 is SNHLY and CDR2 is FYNNEI. CDR3 length: 14 amino acids. V was cut by 5 bases and J by 3 bases, with 14 bases left in between. The chain's CDR3 is CASSPPVGGYEQYF. The CDR3 nucleotides are TGTGCCAGCAGTCCACCTGTCGGGGGCTACGAGCAGTACTTC. The full variable domain, its missing parts supplied by reference TRBV2 and TRBJ2-7, is EPEVTQTPSHQVTQMGQEVILRCVPISNHLYFYWYRQILGQKVEFLVSFYNNEISEKSEIFDDQFSVERPDGSNFTLKIRSTKLEDSAMYFCASSPPVGGYEQYFGPGTRLTVT.

The chain employs TRBV13 and TRBJ1-2; 12 nucleotides match TRBD1. V was pared by 4 bases and J by 6 bases, with 3 bases of the junction left unmatched. The CDR3 runs to 14 residues. The germline V gene encodes CDR1 PRHDT and CDR2 FYEKMQ (reference sequence). The CDR3 reads CASSSGTGGHGYTF. DNA for the CDR3: TGTGCCAGCAGCTCCGGGACAGGGGGCCATGGCTACACCTTC.

This clone was seen a few times. The chain uses TRBV7-3 and TRBJ2-1; TRBD2 matches 10 bases. The length of the CDR3 is 16 residues. Germline trimming cut 5 bases from V and 7 bases from J; bases unmatched to any gene: 11. The germline V gene encodes CDR1 SGHTA and CDR2 FQGTGA. In nucleotides, the CDR3 is TGTGCCAGCAGCGCCCAAATAGCGGGAGGCCTAAATGAGCAGTTCTTC. Amino acids: CASSAQIAGGLNEQFF. Based on the CDR3 plus reference TRBV7-3 and TRBJ2-1, the full variable domain is GAGVSQTPSNKVTEKGKYVELRCDPISGHTALYWYRQSLGQGPEFLIYFQGTGAADDSGLPNDRFFAVRPEGSVSTLKIQRTERGDSAVYLCASSAQIAGGLNEQFFGPGTRLTVL.

The DNA of the CDR3 is TGTGCCAGCAGCGGGGGAAGCGGGGGGTTCTACGAGCAGTACTTC. Translated, it gives CASSGGSGGFYEQYF. The V and J genes are TRBV7-7 and TRBJ2-7; 9 bases are a match to TRBD2. Germline V gene lookup returns CDR1 SSHAT and CDR2 FNYEAQ (reference sequence). CDR3 length: 15 amino acids. Trimming removed 5 bases from V and 3 bases from J; junction bases left unmatched: 8.

This chain joins TRBV11-2 and TRBJ1-2; 9 bases align to TRBD1. Germline loops: CDR1 SGHAT, CDR2 FQNNGV. There are 15 residues in the CDR3. V trimming: 6 bases; J trimming: 4 bases; junction bases outside the gene matches: 9. The CDR3 region is CASSPDRGILYGYTF. DNA for the CDR3: TGTGCCAGCAGTCCTGACAGGGGGATTCTCTATGGCTACACCTTC.

The sample holds a few counts of this clone. The J gene is TRBJ2-2, the V gene TRBV11-2, with a possible D match to TRBD1 (6 bases). Germline assignment: CDR1 SGHAT and CDR2 FQNNGV. V gave up 2 bases and J gave up 5 bases, with 9 bases separating them. The CDR3 is 14 amino acids. The CDR3 DNA is TGTGCCAGCAGCTTATCTAGGGGGACCGGGGAGCTGTTTTTT. Translation: CASSLSRGTGELFF.